Detailed here is one T cell receptor (beta chain). CDR1 and CDR2 from the germline V gene are LGHDT and YNNKEL (reference sequence). The germline V and J ends were trimmed by 2 bases and 8 bases, with 7 bases remaining between them. This CDR3 region has 12 residues. Treg sorting used a CD4+CD25+CD127-/low gate. MiXCR was run by TCRdb on the 5' RACE reads, yielding one entry per CDR3 protein. The data hold tens of thousands of distinct CDR3 sequences, with roughly a fifth observed a single time. This sequence originates from a female donor with breast cancer. Sequencing input: Tregs sorted from blood. The V and J genes are TRBV3-1 and TRBJ2-1; unclear D gene. CDR3 amino acids: CASSQHGDEQFF. CDR3 bases: TGTGCCAGCAGCCAACATGGTGATGAGCAGTTCTTC.